The 28 T cell receptor beta chains given below trace back to one sample, sequenced in a study of cytomegalovirus exposure and HLA in healthy donors (dated by TCRdb to between 2016 and 2019). The library was generated by the immunoSEQ multiplex PCR assay. For the multiplex PCR, a mixture combining 60 forward primers for TCR Vbeta segments and 13 reverse primers for TCR Jbeta segments was used. Not all clones reach the TCRdb copy of this immuneACCESS table, which keeps in-frame sequences only. Checked studies attribute under half of the gap to unresolved V genes and leave the rest unexplained. The sample includes some 200,000 clones, with 82% observed a single time. 0.075% to 0.1% of the sample is held by the ten biggest clonotypes. Sequenced material: PBMCs. The receptors derive from a boy aged 2 to 9 in good health and CMV-seronegative.

The rearrangement links TRBV19 to TRBJ1-2; D ambiguous. CDR1 and CDR2 (germline): LNHDA, SQIVND (reference sequence). V shed 4 bases and J shed 5 bases, with 14 bases lying between them. This CDR3 is 14 amino acids long. The CDR3 sequence: CASSTFDGVYGYTF. The CDR3 DNA reads as TGTGCCAGTAGTACCTTCGACGGGGTATATGGCTACACCTTC.

V and J are TRBV9 and TRBJ1-3, with 7 nucleotides matching TRBD1. The CDR3 is 15 residues long. Germline V lookup: CDR1 SGDLS, CDR2 YYNGEE. V was pared by 1 base and J by 4 bases, with 5 bases of the junction left unmatched. The CDR3 here is CASSVKGAQGNTIYF. The DNA for the CDR3 is TGTGCCAGCAGCGTAAAGGGGGCCCAAGGAAACACCATATATTTT.

The CDR3 is CASSSPGAGGQGKQETQYF. CDR3 in DNA: TGTGCCAGCAGCTCCCCCGGGGCAGGAGGACAGGGGAAGCAAGAGACCCAGTACTTC. This rearrangement joins TRBV7-9 to TRBJ2-5; 9 nucleotides line up with TRBD1. CDR1 and CDR2 (germline): SEHNR, FQNEAQ (reference sequence). J was trimmed by 2 bases and V by 4 bases; bases with no gene match: 17. The CDR3 spans 19 residues.

A few counts support this clone. This chain links TRBV4-3 with TRBJ1-1; perhaps TRBD1 as D (5 bases). The V and J ends lost 1 base and 4 bases respectively, with 22 bases between them. This CDR3 has 18 residues. In germline, CDR1 is LGHNA, CDR2 YSLEER. The CDR3 nucleotides read TGCGCCAGCAGCCAAGGGGTGGGGCCGCTCCTAGGTGGCACTGAAGCTTTCTTT. It is translated as CASSQGVGPLLGGTEAFF.

The V and J genes are TRBV4-1 and TRBJ2-7; a possible D gene is TRBD1 (5 bases). The V gene's germline CDR1 is MGHRA and CDR2 YSYEKL. V was clipped by 4 bases and J by 3 bases, with 13 bases between them. This CDR3 is 14 amino acids long. The CDR3 sequence is CASSPSGQVYEQYF. DNA for the CDR3: TGCGCCAGCAGCCCATCAGGACAAGTCTACGAGCAGTACTTC.

The V gene is TRBV5-4, the J gene TRBJ2-7; 7 bases align to TRBD2. This CDR3 is 14 amino acids long. J lost 4 bases, V lost 5 bases, and 9 bases had no gene match. Germline lookup yields CDR1 SGHNT and CDR2 YYREEE (reference sequence). CDR3 residues: CASRAGDSGYEQYF. CDR3 coding DNA: TGTGCCAGCAGGGCGGGGGATAGCGGATACGAGCAGTACTTC.

The chain has TRBV5-1 and TRBJ1-1, with D perhaps matching TRBD1 (6 bases). Germline V lookup: CDR1 SGHRS, CDR2 YFSETQ. This CDR3 is 15 amino acids long. Trimming cost V 2 bases and J 0 bases, with 11 bases left between them. The CDR3 region has the DNA TGCGCCAGCAGCTTAGAGGACAGTTTGAACACTGAAGCTTTCTTT. Its protein is CASSLEDSLNTEAFF. Full variable domain (remainder filled in from reference TRBV5-1 and TRBJ1-1): KAGVTQTPRYLIKTRGQQVTLSCSPISGHRSVSWYQQTPGQGLQFLFEYFSETQRNKGNFPGRFSGRQFSNSRSEMNVSTLELGDSALYLCASSLEDSLNTEAFFGQGTRLTVV.

This clone occurred once. V is TRBV29-1 and J is TRBJ2-3; maybe TRBD2 (6 bases). The germline CDR1 and CDR2 sequences are SQVTM and ANQGSEA. V lost 4 bases and J 2 bases, leaving 16 bases between the germline ends. This CDR3 is built from 15 residues. The CDR3 reads CSVVMAGTPTDTQYF. The CDR3, as DNA: TGCAGCGTTGTAATGGCAGGGACTCCCACAGATACGCAGTATTTT.

This clone has just a few counts. V and J are TRBV9 and TRBJ1-4; maybe TRBD1 (6 bases). Germline lookup yields CDR1 SGDLS and CDR2 YYNGEE. This CDR3 contains 13 residues. Trimming cost V 4 bases and J 4 bases, with 8 bases left between them. The CDR3 nucleotides are TGTGCCAGCAGCATGGACAGTAATGAAAAACTGTTTTTT. Protein: CASSMDSNEKLFF.

This chain joins TRBV13 and TRBJ2-3, with D unresolved. Trimming pared 5 bases from V and 2 bases from J, leaving 23 bases between. Looked up from germline, CDR1 is PRHDT and CDR2 is FYEKMQ (reference sequence). The CDR3 consists of 18 residues. The CDR3 spells CASSEEVTERPFTDTQYF. CDR3 DNA sequence: TGTGCCAGCAGCGAAGAGGTTACGGAAAGACCCTTCACAGATACGCAGTATTTT.

The chain couples TRBV7-9 to TRBJ2-4; D remains unclear. V lost 1 base, J lost 1 base, and 8 bases lay in between. The CDR3 contains 15 residues. CDR1 is SEHNR and CDR2 is FQNEAQ in the germline V gene (reference sequence). The CDR3 here is CASSLGVGAKNIQYF. CDR3 DNA: TGTGCCAGCAGCTTAGGGGTCGGGGCCAAAAACATTCAGTACTTC.

For the CDR3, the DNA is TGTGCCAGCAGCTCCCAGGTGAACACTGAAGCTTTCTTT. Amino acids: CASSSQVNTEAFF. The V gene is TRBV7-3, the J gene TRBJ1-1; D unresolved. Trimming took 4 bases from V and 0 from J, leaving 6 bases between them. Germline V CDR1 and CDR2: SGHTA, FQGTGA. The CDR3 runs to 13 residues.

This clone was counted a single time. One junction end does not reproduce the germline sequence, and a read error may be involved. The chain recombines TRBV18 with TRBJ1-1; TRBD1 might be the D (6 bases). The CDR3 runs 14 residues. Germline lookup yields CDR1 KGHSH and CDR2 LQKENI. CDR3: CAGSLAPGDAEAFF. CDR3 sequence (DNA): TGTGCCGGCTCACTTGCCCCAGGGGACGCTGAAGCTTTCTTT.

V is TRBV2 and J is TRBJ2-7, with D possibly matching TRBD1 (6 bases). V lost 1 base and J lost 6, with 10 bases in between. CDR1 SNHLY and CDR2 FYNNEI come from the germline V gene. The CDR3 spans 13 residues. The CDR3 spells CASSEGAGVEQYF. CDR3 nucleotide sequence: TGTGCCAGCAGTGAAGGGGCAGGGGTCGAGCAGTACTTC.

The V call is TRBV11-1, the J call TRBJ2-5, with 7 bases matching TRBD1. Germline lookup yields CDR1 SGHAT and CDR2 FQDESV (reference sequence). V dropped 3 bases and J dropped 3; count of bases not matched to a gene: 1. The CDR3 has 13 residues. The CDR3: CASSFDREETQYF. CDR3 DNA sequence: TGTGCCAGCAGCTTCGACAGGGAAGAGACCCAGTACTTC.

The gene calls are TRBV12-5 and TRBJ1-3; 7 positions agree with TRBD1. Germline CDR1 LGHNT, CDR2 FRNRAP. V lost 6 bases and J lost 0; bases outside the gene matches: 5. There are 15 residues in the CDR3. This CDR3 reads CASGRPGGSGNTIYF. CDR3 bases: TGTGCTAGTGGAAGACCAGGGGGCTCTGGAAACACCATATATTTT.

V usage is TRBV2 and J usage is TRBJ2-3, with TRBD1 matching 7 bases. From germline, CDR1 is SNHLY and CDR2 FYNNEI. This CDR3 spans 15 amino acids. Unmatched junction bases numbered 5, after V lost 5 bases and J lost 0 bases. The CDR3 DNA reads TGTGCCAGCAGTACCCCCAGGGGGAGCACAGATACGCAGTATTTT. It specifies CASSTPRGSTDTQYF.

The chain uses TRBV2 and TRBJ2-3; 7 bases map to TRBD2. The length of the CDR3 is 16 residues. Germline loops: CDR1 SNHLY, CDR2 FYNNEI. Losses at the gene ends were 1 base for V and 1 base for J; bases not matched to a gene: 5. CDR3 amino acids: CASSEGGGRGTDTQYF. The DNA of the CDR3 is TGTGCCAGCAGTGAAGGGGGGGGACGAGGCACAGATACGCAGTATTTT.

J is TRBJ1-1 and V is TRBV7-9; D might be TRBD1 (6 bases). The CDR3 loop spans 15 amino acids. Per the germline V gene, CDR1 is SEHNR and CDR2 is FQNEAQ (reference sequence). The V end was cut by 5 bases, the J end by 0 bases, with 13 bases between. DNA of the CDR3: TGTGCCAGCAGCCGTAGGACAGCTATGAACACTGAAGCTTTCTTT. It translates to CASSRRTAMNTEAFF.

The chain employs TRBV25-1 and TRBJ2-1; 8 bases are shared with TRBD1. The germline gives CDR1 MGHDK, CDR2 SYGVNS. V gave up 1 base and J gave up 5 bases; unmatched junction bases: 4. The CDR3 extends over 15 amino acids. CDR3 sequence: CASSELEQGDNEQFF. The CDR3 DNA is TGTGCCAGCAGTGAATTGGAACAGGGGGACAATGAGCAGTTCTTC.

The rearrangement uses TRBV7-3 and TRBJ2-3, with a weak D call TRBD2 (5 bases). V shed 0 bases and J shed 6 bases, with 7 bases lying between them. This CDR3 has 13 amino acids. Germline V gene lookup returns CDR1 SGHTA and CDR2 FQGTGA. The CDR3 bases are TGTGCCAGCAGCTTAACGTGGGAGGATACGCAGTATTTT. This gives the protein CASSLTWEDTQYF. Using reference TRBV7-3 and TRBJ2-3 for the parts outside the CDR3, the full variable domain is GAGVSQTPSNKVTEKGKYVELRCDPISGHTALYWYRQSLGQGPEFLIYFQGTGAADDSGLPNDRFFAVRPEGSVSTLKIQRTERGDSAVYLCASSLTWEDTQYFGPGTRLTVL.

The chain is built from TRBV28 and TRBJ2-7; 9 bases map to TRBD1. Germline V lookup: CDR1 MDHEN, CDR2 SYDVKM. This CDR3 spans 15 amino acids. Trimming took 3 bases from V and 1 from J; bases not matched to a gene: 4. CDR3 sequence (DNA): TGTGCCAGCAGTTTGGGACAGGGAGGGTCCTACGAGCAGTACTTC. Translated, it gives CASSLGQGGSYEQYF.

The rearrangement uses TRBV15 and TRBJ1-6, with D hard to call. Germline V lookup: CDR1 LNHNV, CDR2 YYDKDF (reference sequence). This CDR3 spans 14 amino acids. Trimming took off 1 base at V and 8 bases at J, with 9 bases between the two ends. In DNA form, the CDR3 reads TGTGCCACCAGCAGAGCGCGTTCCGATTCACCCCTCCACTTT. Translating it yields CATSRARSDSPLHF.

The chain has TRBV7-2 and TRBJ2-3, with 11 bases aligning to TRBD2. This CDR3 comprises 16 residues. Per the germline V gene, CDR1 is SGHTA and CDR2 is FQGNSA. J gave up 5 bases and V 2 bases, and 6 bases lay outside the gene matches. The DNA of the CDR3 is TGTGCCAGCAGCTTACTGACTAGCGGGGCGGGAGATACGCAGTATTTT. Its protein is CASSLLTSGAGDTQYF.

This clone was counted once. The V and J genes are TRBV7-6 and TRBJ1-5, with 8 bases lining up with TRBD1. The CDR3 length is 16 residues. The V and J ends lost 5 bases and 7 bases, in that order; junction bases with no gene match: 13. Germline CDR1 is SGHVS and CDR2 is FNYEAQ. CDR3 residues: CASSKHRDRGGQPQHF. CDR3 in DNA: TGTGCCAGCAGCAAACACCGCGACAGGGGTGGACAGCCCCAGCATTTT. The whole variable domain, remainder taken from reference TRBV7-6 and TRBJ1-5, is GAGVSQSPRYKVTKRGQDVALRCDPISGHVSLYWYRQALGQGPEFLTYFNYEAQQDKSGLPNDRFSAERPEGSISTLTIQRTEQRDSAMYRCASSKHRDRGGQPQHFGDGTRLSIL.

This clone was detected a few times. This sequence joins TRBV4-3 and TRBJ1-3; no clear D. Germline lookup yields CDR1 LGHNA and CDR2 YSLEER. This CDR3 region has 12 residues. The germline V and J ends were trimmed by 4 bases and 7 bases, with 8 bases remaining between them. The chain's CDR3 is CASSPEGNTIYF. In DNA, the CDR3 is TGCGCCAGCAGCCCTGAGGGTAACACCATATATTTT.

The chain recombines TRBV18 with TRBJ1-6; 7 positions match TRBD1. The CDR3 is 14 amino acids. Germline CDR1 KGHSH, CDR2 LQKENI. Trimming took 3 bases from V and 10 from J; bases not matched to a gene: 6. The DNA for the CDR3 is TGTGCCAGCTCACCGGACAGGTCAGGCTCACCCCTCCACTTT. It codes for CASSPDRSGSPLHF.

This clone occurred once. At one end the junction does not follow the germline gene, possibly because of a read error. The V gene is TRBV27, the J gene TRBJ1-2, with a possible D match to TRBD1 (6 bases). Germline V gene lookup returns CDR1 MNHEY and CDR2 SMNVEV (reference sequence). The CDR3 has 14 residues. For the CDR3, the DNA is TGTGCCGGCAGTTTATCGGGGGCGGCCTATGGCTACACCTTC. This encodes CAGSLSGAAYGYTF.